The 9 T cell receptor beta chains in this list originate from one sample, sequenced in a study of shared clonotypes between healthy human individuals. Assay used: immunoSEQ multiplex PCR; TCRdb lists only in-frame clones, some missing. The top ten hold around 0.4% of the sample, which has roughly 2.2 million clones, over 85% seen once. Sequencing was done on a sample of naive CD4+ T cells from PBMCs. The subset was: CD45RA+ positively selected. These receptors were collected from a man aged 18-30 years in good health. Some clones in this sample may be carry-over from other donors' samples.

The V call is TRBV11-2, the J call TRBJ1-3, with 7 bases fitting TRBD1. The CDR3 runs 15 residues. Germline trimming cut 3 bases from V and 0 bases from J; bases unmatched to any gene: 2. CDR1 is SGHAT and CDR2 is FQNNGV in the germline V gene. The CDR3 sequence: CASSFDRVSGNTIYF. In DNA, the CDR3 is TGTGCCAGCAGCTTCGACAGGGTCTCTGGAAACACCATATATTTT.

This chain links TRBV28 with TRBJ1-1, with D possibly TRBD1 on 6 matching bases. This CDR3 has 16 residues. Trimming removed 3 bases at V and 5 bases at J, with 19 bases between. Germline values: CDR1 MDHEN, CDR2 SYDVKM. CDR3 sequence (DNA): TGTGCCAGCAGTTTCCCCGGGGTGGGGGGCAAAACTGAAGCTTTCTTT. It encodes CASSFPGVGGKTEAFF.

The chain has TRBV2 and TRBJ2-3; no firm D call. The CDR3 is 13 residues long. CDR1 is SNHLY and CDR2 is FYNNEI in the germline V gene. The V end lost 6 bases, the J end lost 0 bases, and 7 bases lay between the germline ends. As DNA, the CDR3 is TGTGCCAGCAGGTTTAGAAGCACAGATACGCAGTATTTT. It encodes CASRFRSTDTQYF.

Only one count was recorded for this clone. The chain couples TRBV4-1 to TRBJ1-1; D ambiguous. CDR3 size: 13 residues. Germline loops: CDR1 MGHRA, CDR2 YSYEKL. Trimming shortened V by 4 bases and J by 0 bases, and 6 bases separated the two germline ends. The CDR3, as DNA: TGCGCCAGCAGCCCCTTTCTGAACACTGAAGCTTTCTTT. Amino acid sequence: CASSPFLNTEAFF.

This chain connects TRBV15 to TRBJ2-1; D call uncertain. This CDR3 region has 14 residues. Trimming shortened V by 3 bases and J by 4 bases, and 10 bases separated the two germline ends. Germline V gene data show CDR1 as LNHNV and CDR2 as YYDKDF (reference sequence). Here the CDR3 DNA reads TGTGCCACCAGCAGGGACCTAGGTTACAATGAGCAGTTCTTC. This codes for CATSRDLGYNEQFF.

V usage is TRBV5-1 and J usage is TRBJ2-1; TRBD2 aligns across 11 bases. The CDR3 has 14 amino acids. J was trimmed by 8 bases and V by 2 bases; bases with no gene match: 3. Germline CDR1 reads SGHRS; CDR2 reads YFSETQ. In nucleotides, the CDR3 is TGCGCCAGCAGCTTACTAGCGGGAGAGGATGAGCAGTTCTTC. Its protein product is CASSLLAGEDEQFF.

The DNA for the CDR3 is TGCGCCAGCAGCTTATTACAGCGCCAAGAGACCCAGTACTTC. This codes for CASSLLQRQETQYF. The rearrangement joins TRBV5-1 to TRBJ2-5; D remains ambiguous. From germline, CDR1 is SGHRS and CDR2 YFSETQ. Trimming stripped 2 bases from V and 1 base from J, with 9 bases between. This CDR3 has 14 residues.

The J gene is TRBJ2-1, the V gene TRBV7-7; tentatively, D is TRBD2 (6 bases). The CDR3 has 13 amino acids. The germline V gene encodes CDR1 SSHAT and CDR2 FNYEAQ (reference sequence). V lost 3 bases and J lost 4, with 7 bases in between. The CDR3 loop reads CASSLGLYNEQFF. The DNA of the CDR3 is TGTGCCAGCAGCTTGGGACTGTACAATGAGCAGTTCTTC.

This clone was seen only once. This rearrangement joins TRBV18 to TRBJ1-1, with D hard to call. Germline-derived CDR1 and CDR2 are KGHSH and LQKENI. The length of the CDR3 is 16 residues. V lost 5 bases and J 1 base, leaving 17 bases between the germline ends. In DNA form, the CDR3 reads TGTGCCAGCTCAATGAATAGGATTTTGCCGAACACTGAAGCTTTCTTT. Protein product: CASSMNRILPNTEAFF.